Shown below are 17 T cell receptor beta chains from a single sample sequenced in a study of cytomegalovirus exposure and HLA in healthy donors. This PCR relied on a set of 60 Vbeta primers and 13 Jbeta primers. Some clones are missing from TCRdb's copy, which holds only in-frame ones; the method was immunoSEQ multiplex PCR. In the table there are 190,000 or so clones, 80% to 85% of which are singletons. The sample was PBMCs. Receptors originate from a man aged 45 to 65 in good health and CMV-seronegative.

This chain links TRBV5-5 with TRBJ2-5; D may be TRBD2 (6 bases). Germline CDR1 and CDR2: SGHKS and YYEKEE (reference sequence). Trimming left V 0 bases short and J 2 bases short, with 11 bases between. This CDR3 contains 15 residues. CDR3 coding DNA: TGTGCCAGCAGCTTGGGGGGTGGGGGGCAAGAGACCCAGTACTTC. Translation: CASSLGGGGQETQYF.

CDR3 protein: CASSSGQVRTGELFF. The CDR3 DNA is TGTGCCAGCAGCTCCGGACAGGTCCGGACCGGGGAGCTGTTTTTT. The genes are TRBV7-3 and TRBJ2-2, with TRBD1 matching over 7 bases. Germline V gene lookup returns CDR1 SGHTA and CDR2 FQGTGA. There are 15 residues in the CDR3. Trimming cost V 4 bases and J 5 bases; bases outside gene matches: 7. Filled out from reference TRBV7-3 and TRBJ2-2, the complete variable domain reads GAGVSQTPSNKVTEKGKYVELRCDPISGHTALYWYRQSLGQGPEFLIYFQGTGAADDSGLPNDRFFAVRPEGSVSTLKIQRTERGDSAVYLCASSSGQVRTGELFFGEGSRLTVL.

DNA for the CDR3: TGTGCCAGCAGACCCGGTTCCGCAGGGAACTATGGCTACACCTTC. Translation: CASRPGSAGNYGYTF. The chain is built from TRBV6-1 and TRBJ1-2, with D perhaps TRBD1 (5 bases). This CDR3 is 15 amino acids long. V was cut by 6 bases and J by 2 bases, with 16 bases left in between. Germline V gene lookup returns CDR1 MNHNS and CDR2 SASEGT.

In its sample, this clone was seen a few times. V usage is TRBV5-4 and J usage is TRBJ2-7; D unclear. V shed 6 bases and J shed 0 bases, with 10 bases lying between them. CDR1 and CDR2 from the germline V gene are SGHNT and YYREEE (reference sequence). This CDR3 is 13 amino acids long. The CDR3 DNA sequence: TGTGCCAGCAAAGGAGCGAGCTCCTACGAGCAGTACTTC. It yields the protein CASKGASSYEQYF.

The chain recombines TRBV4-2 with TRBJ2-3, with D possibly TRBD2 on 5 matching bases. CDR1 is LGHNA, CDR2 YNFKEQ, per germline. Trimming shortened V by 1 base and J by 4 bases, and 12 bases separated the two germline ends. The CDR3 consists of 15 residues. CDR3 sequence (DNA): TGTGCCAGCAGCCAAGGGACTTCGGGCCCAGATACGCAGTATTTT. Its translation: CASSQGTSGPDTQYF.

The V and J genes are TRBV5-3 and TRBJ2-7, with TRBD2 matching over 10 bases. TRBV5-3 is filed as an ORF, its function uncertain. The CDR3 loop spans 15 amino acids. V lost 1 base and J lost 3; bases outside the gene matches: 4. CDR3 bases: TGTGCCAGAAGCTTGTTTAGCGGGAGGAACTACGAGCAGTACTTC. Residues: CARSLFSGRNYEQYF.

Details on this clone: A junction boundary mismatches the germline segment, possibly from a read error. V is TRBV7-9 and J is TRBJ2-7; D may match TRBD1 or TRBD2 (5 bases each). CDR1 is SEHNR and CDR2 is FQNEAQ in the germline V gene (reference sequence). The CDR3 has 12 amino acids. CDR3 nucleotides: TGTTCCAGCAGCTTAGAGGGGCGAGGGCAGTACTTC. Amino acids: CSSSLEGRGQYF.

V is TRBV2 and J is TRBJ1-3; 7 positions agree with TRBD1. CDR3 length: 13 amino acids. V trimming: 9 bases; J trimming: 5 bases; junction bases outside the gene matches: 7. Germline loops: CDR1 SNHLY, CDR2 FYNNEI. The CDR3 spells CASNRDRRNTIYF. The CDR3 DNA reads as TGTGCCAGTAATCGGGACAGACGAAACACCATATATTTT.

The rearrangement joins TRBV18 to TRBJ2-7; 7 bases agree with TRBD1. Germline CDR1 reads KGHSH; CDR2 reads LQKENI. The junction had 4 bases not matched to a gene; V was cut back by 2 bases and J by 6 bases. The CDR3 spans 13 residues. The CDR3 spells CASSPRAGGEQYF. For the CDR3, the DNA is TGTGCCAGCTCACCAAGGGCAGGGGGCGAGCAGTACTTC.

In its sample, this clone was seen once. The rearrangement links TRBV7-8 to TRBJ1-1; no clear D. Trimming shortened V by 5 bases and J by 5 bases, and 9 bases separated the two germline ends. Per the germline V gene, CDR1 is SGHVS and CDR2 is FQNEAQ. The CDR3 has 12 residues. The DNA of the CDR3 is TGTGCCAGCAGCCGTGGGAGGACTGAAGCTTTCTTT. Translated, it gives CASSRGRTEAFF.

The rearrangement uses TRBV18 and TRBJ2-1; tentative D call: TRBD1 (5 bases). V was trimmed by 2 bases and J by 10 bases, leaving 15 bases between them. The CDR3 is 14 residues long. Germline loops: CDR1 KGHSH, CDR2 LQKENI. CDR3 nucleotide sequence: TGTGCCAGCTCACCAAGGCTCAGGACAAGCGAGCAGTTCTTC. Translated, it gives CASSPRLRTSEQFF.

The chain has TRBV28 and TRBJ2-7, with D possibly being TRBD2 (6 bases). The germline V gene encodes CDR1 MDHEN and CDR2 SYDVKM. V was trimmed by 2 bases and J by 3 bases, leaving 11 bases between them. The CDR3 sequence is 14 residues long. The CDR3 DNA reads as TGTGCCAGCAGTTTAGGGGGGAGGCACTACGAGCAGTACTTC. Its protein is CASSLGGRHYEQYF. Combining the CDR3 with reference TRBV28 and TRBJ2-7 gives the whole variable domain DVKVTQSSRYLVKRTGEKVFLECVQDMDHENMFWYRQDPGLGLRLIYFSYDVKMKEKGDIPEGYSVSREKKERFSLILESASTNQTSMYLCASSLGGRHYEQYFGPGTRLTVT.

Only a few counts were recorded for this clone. In nucleotides, the CDR3 is TGTGCCAGCAGCCCTTCGGGTTATGAAAAACTGTTTTTT. Amino acid sequence: CASSPSGYEKLFF. V and J are TRBV7-6 and TRBJ1-4; D is unresolved. CDR3 length: 13 residues. Germline CDR1 SGHVS, CDR2 FNYEAQ. The germline V and J ends were trimmed by 5 bases and 6 bases, with 10 bases remaining between them.

This chain links TRBV7-9 with TRBJ2-2, with TRBD1 as a possible D gene (5 bases). Germline assignment: CDR1 SEHNR and CDR2 FQNEAQ (reference sequence). CDR3 length: 15 residues. Trimming stripped 2 bases from V and 6 bases from J, with 13 bases between. CDR3 DNA sequence: TGTGCCAGCAGCTTATATGGCAGGGCATCCGGGGAGCTGTTTTTT. Translation: CASSLYGRASGELFF.

The rearrangement links TRBV28 to TRBJ2-3; unclear D gene. This CDR3 spans 12 amino acids. Germline V gene sequence: CDR1 MDHEN, CDR2 SYDVKM. Trimming took 2 bases from V and 5 from J, leaving 5 bases between them. The CDR3 DNA sequence: TGTGCCAGCAGTTTAGGGCAAGATACGCAGTATTTT. This encodes CASSLGQDTQYF.

V and J are TRBV4-1 and TRBJ1-6; a possible D gene is TRBD1 (6 bases). The CDR3 is 18 amino acids. Looked up from germline, CDR1 is MGHRA and CDR2 is YSYEKL. V shed 0 bases and J shed 0 bases, with 12 bases lying between them. In DNA form, the CDR3 reads TGCGCCAGCAGCCAAGATAAGGGGGGGAGCTCCTATAATTCACCCCTCCACTTT. It codes for CASSQDKGGSSYNSPLHF.

The chain uses TRBV7-3 and TRBJ2-7; possible D gene TRBD2, 6 bases. V shed 5 bases and J shed 2 bases, with 13 bases lying between them. This CDR3 region has 14 residues. The germline CDR1 and CDR2 sequences are SGHTA and FQGTGA. CDR3 sequence: CASSPAGGAYEQYF. The CDR3 coding sequence is TGTGCCAGCAGCCCGGCCGGGGGAGCCTACGAGCAGTACTTC.